The next 18 T cell receptor beta chains were all read from a single sample in a study of T cell responses to AZD1222 COVID-19 vaccine. Here immunoSEQ multiplex PCR was the method, and the copy in TCRdb shows in-frame clones only, minus some. The sample lists 100,000 to 150,000 clones; around 90% were seen once. The sample consisted of peripheral blood, taken 28 days after the second AZD1222 dose. These receptors were collected from an adult who received the AZD1222 COVID-19 vaccine.

V and J are TRBV6-5 and TRBJ1-5; 8 nucleotides match TRBD1. The V gene end was trimmed by 7 bases and the J gene end by 7 bases; junction bases not matched to a gene: 6. CDR3 size: 13 residues. Germline V gene data show CDR1 as MNHEY and CDR2 as SVGAGI. The CDR3 loop reads CASNTQGDQPQHF. CDR3 DNA: TGTGCCAGCAACACACAGGGGGACCAGCCCCAGCATTTT.

The chain recombines TRBV18 with TRBJ1-2; no definite D call. The CDR3 is 16 amino acids. The germline CDR1 and CDR2 sequences are KGHSH and LQKENI. Trimming took off 2 bases at V and 3 bases at J, with 16 bases between the two ends. CDR3 residues: CASSPFSTDQYYGYTF. The CDR3 DNA reads TGTGCCAGCTCACCATTTTCTACAGATCAATACTATGGCTACACCTTC.

The gene calls are TRBV19 and TRBJ1-6; D is perhaps TRBD1 (6 bases). V was pared by 0 bases and J by 7 bases, with 13 bases between. The CDR3 is 16 residues long. CDR1 is LNHDA and CDR2 is SQIVND in the germline V gene (reference sequence). This chain's CDR3 is CASSIERTGRNSPLHF. The CDR3 coding sequence is TGTGCCAGTAGTATAGAAAGAACAGGGAGAAATTCACCCCTCCACTTT.

The gene calls are TRBV24-1 and TRBJ2-5, with unresolved D. Germline loops: CDR1 KGHDR, CDR2 SFDVKD. Trimming shortened V by 7 bases and J by 3 bases, and 11 bases separated the two germline ends. CDR3 length equals 13 residues. In DNA form, the CDR3 reads TGTGCCACCAGCCACCCTGGAGAAGAGACCCAGTACTTC. It translates to CATSHPGEETQYF.

The chain recombines TRBV12-5 with TRBJ1-2; 9 bases are shared with TRBD1. The junction had 11 bases not matched to a gene; V was cut back by 5 bases and J by 4 bases. The CDR3 totals 16 residues. Germline V gene sequence: CDR1 LGHNT, CDR2 FRNRAP. Here the CDR3 reads CASGPQDRGAPYGYTF. The CDR3 bases are TGTGCTAGTGGTCCCCAGGACAGGGGCGCTCCCTATGGCTACACCTTC. Based on the CDR3 plus reference TRBV12-5 and TRBJ1-2, the full variable domain is DARVTQTPRHKVTEMGQEVTMRCQPILGHNTVFWYRQTMMQGLELLAYFRNRAPLDDSGMPKDRFSAEMPDATLATLKIQPSEPRDSAVYFCASGPQDRGAPYGYTFGSGTRLTVV.

V is TRBV5-1 and J is TRBJ2-7; no definite D call. Trimming left V 2 bases short and J 6 bases short, with 15 bases between. Germline values: CDR1 SGHRS, CDR2 YFSETQ. This CDR3 comprises 14 residues. The CDR3: CASSLNSEASEQYF. CDR3 nucleotides: TGCGCCAGCAGCTTAAACAGCGAGGCATCCGAGCAGTACTTC.

This chain uses TRBV19 with TRBJ1-1, with 9 bases lining up with TRBD1. The CDR3 consists of 14 residues. From germline, CDR1 is LNHDA and CDR2 SQIVND (reference sequence). Here the CDR3 DNA reads TGTGCTACGTCGGGGACAGGGTGGGACACTGAAGCTTTCTTT. It encodes CATSGTGWDTEAFF.

The V and J genes are TRBV5-1 and TRBJ2-7; 12 bases agree with TRBD2. The CDR3 runs to 14 residues. In germline, CDR1 is SGHRS, CDR2 YFSETQ. V shed 0 bases and J 6 bases; nucleotides not matched to a gene: 1. CDR3 coding DNA: TGCGCCAGCAGCTTGGGACTAGCGGGGGCCGAGCAGTACTTC. This encodes CASSLGLAGAEQYF.

The rearrangement links TRBV6-6 to TRBJ1-1; unclear D gene. Germline assignment: CDR1 MNHNY and CDR2 SVGAGI (reference sequence). Deletions cut 3 bases from V and 7 bases from J, with 12 bases between. This CDR3 contains 13 residues. The DNA for the CDR3 is TGTGCCAGCAGTTATCGTAAGGGTTTTGAAGCTTTCTTT. This sequence encodes CASSYRKGFEAFF.

The rearrangement links TRBV10-3 to TRBJ1-3; D unclear. The V and J ends lost 10 bases and 1 base respectively, with 8 bases between them. The V gene's germline CDR1 is ENHRY and CDR2 SYGVKD. The CDR3 extends over 12 amino acids. CDR3 bases: TGTGCCACCCAAGTTTCTGGAAACACCATATATTTT. Its protein product is CATQVSGNTIYF.

The chain is built from TRBV25-1 and TRBJ1-3; D is unresolved. The CDR3 totals 14 residues. Germline V gene lookup returns CDR1 MGHDK and CDR2 SYGVNS. Between the trimmed V and J ends, which lost 4 bases and 3 bases, there was a span of 10 bases. The CDR3 DNA reads TGTGCCAGCAGTGGCTACAGCTTTGGAAACACCATATATTTT. Translated, it gives CASSGYSFGNTIYF.

The V and J genes are TRBV6-5 and TRBJ1-1; D call uncertain. The germline V gene encodes CDR1 MNHEY and CDR2 SVGAGI. Deletions cut 0 bases from V and 1 base from J, with 9 bases between. CDR3 length equals 15 residues. This CDR3 reads CASSYSVDGNTEAFF. The CDR3 DNA reads TGTGCCAGCAGTTACTCGGTGGATGGGAACACTGAAGCTTTCTTT.

This clone was found once. This chain uses TRBV7-3 with TRBJ2-1; 9 bases map to TRBD2. V trimming: 5 bases; J trimming: 7 bases; junction bases outside the gene matches: 9. Germline CDR1 and CDR2: SGHTA and FQGTGA. The CDR3 contains 15 residues. CDR3 protein: CASSQARLAGNEQFF. The CDR3 DNA reads TGTGCCAGCAGCCAGGCCAGGCTAGCGGGAAATGAGCAGTTCTTC.

V is TRBV29-1 and J is TRBJ1-1, with D perhaps TRBD1 (6 bases). Trimming took 7 bases from V and 5 from J, leaving 8 bases between them. This CDR3 spans 10 amino acids. The V gene's germline CDR1 is SQVTM and CDR2 ANQGSEA. The CDR3 here is CSGRGTEAFF. As DNA, the CDR3 is TGCAGCGGGAGGGGGACTGAAGCTTTCTTT.

The genes are TRBV6-6 and TRBJ1-6, with 9 bases fitting TRBD1. The germline CDR1 and CDR2 sequences are MNHNY and SVGAGI (reference sequence). With 5 bases clipped from V and 9 bases from J, the junction kept 11 bases outside the gene matches. This CDR3 is 16 amino acids long. CDR3 amino acids: CASSQSPGTGRSPLHF. The CDR3 DNA sequence: TGTGCCAGCAGTCAGTCCCCGGGGACAGGGCGTTCACCCCTCCACTTT.

This clone came up once. The rearrangement uses TRBV7-9 and TRBJ1-1; D is unresolved. The CDR3 extends over 12 amino acids. CDR1 SEHNR and CDR2 FQNEAQ come from the germline V gene (reference sequence). V lost 5 bases and J 6 bases, leaving 10 bases between the germline ends. The DNA of the CDR3 is TGTGCCAGCAGCCCCCAGGACGCTGAAGCTTTCTTT. This encodes CASSPQDAEAFF. The entire variable domain, with the rest obtained from reference TRBV7-9 and TRBJ1-1, is as follows: DTGVSQNPRHKITKRGQNVTFRCDPISEHNRLYWYRQTLGQGPEFLTYFQNEAQLEKSRLLSDRFSAERPKGSFSTLEIQRTEQGDSAMYLCASSPQDAEAFFGQGTRLTVV.

This chain connects TRBV9 to TRBJ2-1, with 7 bases fitting TRBD2. Unmatched junction bases numbered 4, after V lost 2 bases and J lost 2 bases. Germline V gene lookup returns CDR1 SGDLS and CDR2 YYNGEE. This CDR3 has 15 amino acids. In DNA, the CDR3 is TGTGCCAGCAGCGTTGTGGCGGGAGCCTACAATGAGCAGTTCTTC. Translation gives CASSVVAGAYNEQFF.

This chain links TRBV27 with TRBJ1-1, with unresolved D. The CDR3 contains 13 residues. CDR1 and CDR2 (germline): MNHEY, SMNVEV (reference sequence). The V and J ends lost 3 bases and 2 bases respectively, with 7 bases between them. The CDR3 DNA sequence: TGTGCCAGCAGTTTCCGGAGAAACACTGAAGCTTTCTTT. Translation: CASSFRRNTEAFF.